This is a list of T cell receptor beta chains from one sample in a study of cytomegalovirus exposure and HLA in healthy donors. Produced via immunoSEQ multiplex PCR; TCRdb's table is partial and in-frame only. Of some 150,000 clones in the sample, roughly three quarters were seen once. Material for sequencing was PBMCs. The receptors were sampled from a man between 25 and 39 years old in good health and CMV-seropositive. The CDR3 runs from the conserved cysteine through the conserved F or W. The D gene is left open where the match is weak. Clone size is stated in some rows and not others, as once, few, many or a class when expanded.

d_call	j_call	clone_size	v_call	cdr3_aa	cdr3_nt
TRBD2	TRBJ2-1	NA	TRBV4-2	CASSQEPSGRASSYNEQFF	TGTGCCAGCAGCCAAGAACCGAGCGGGAGGGCCAGCTCCTACAATGAGCAGTTCTTC
TRBD1	TRBJ2-7	NA	TRBV15	CATSREAGGSSYEQYF	TGTGCCACCAGCAGAGAGGCAGGGGGCAGTTCCTACGAGCAGTACTTC
NA	TRBJ2-6	NA	TRBV9	CASSVEGRAAGANVLTF	TGTGCCAGCAGCGTAGAGGGCAGGGCGGCCGGGGCCAACGTCCTGACTTTC
NA	TRBJ1-1	NA	TRBV15	CATNPTVNTEAFF	TGTGCCACCAACCCGACAGTGAACACTGAAGCTTTCTTT
NA	TRBJ2-7	once	TRBV28	CASSLASAGAAHEQYF	TGTGCCAGCAGCTTAGCCTCGGCAGGGGCCGCCCACGAGCAGTACTTC
NA	TRBJ1-2	NA	TRBV19	CASSTNSGGGYGYTF	TGTGCCAGTAGTACGAATTCGGGAGGGGGCTATGGCTACACCTTC
TRBD1	TRBJ1-6	NA	TRBV6-5	CASSYSREGANSPLHF	TGTGCCAGCAGTTACTCTCGAGAGGGGGCTAATTCACCCCTCCACTTT
NA	TRBJ2-2	NA	TRBV25-1	CASSAGVGELFF	TGTGCCAGCAGTGCGGGGGTTGGGGAGCTGTTTTTT
TRBD1	TRBJ1-2	NA	TRBV5-5	CASSFRDSVPTNYGYTF	TGTGCCAGCAGCTTCCGGGACAGCGTGCCAACTAACTATGGCTACACCTTC
TRBD2	TRBJ2-2	NA	TRBV5-1	CASSLALLAQNTGELFF	TGCGCCAGCAGCTTGGCGCTACTAGCGCAGAACACCGGGGAGCTGTTTTTT